This TCR beta chain was recorded in a study of PD-L1 blockade in urothelial cancer. Study details: Bladder-origin urothelial cancer in males covered twenty-five of 29 patients.

This clone was picked up one time. The CDR3 has 13 residues. Germline values: CDR1 MGHDK, CDR2 SYGVNS. Trimming removed 7 bases from V and 4 bases from J, with 10 bases in between. TCRdb's table, derived via immunoSEQ multiplex PCR, lists solely in-frame clones and lacks some. The sample carries 15,000 to 20,000 clones, approximately 90% recorded once. As to time point: pretreatment peripheral blood. This chain uses TRBV25-1 with TRBJ2-2, with a weak D call TRBD2 (6 bases). This material consisted of PBMCs, taken around atezolizumab (anti-PD-L1) treatment. The receptor's source is a man between 65 and 85 years old with urothelial cancer. The CDR3 DNA reads TGTGCCAGCACCGGGGGATTCACCGGGGAGCTGTTTTTT. It is translated as CASTGGFTGELFF.